Each of the 30 T cell receptor beta chains below was sequenced from the same sample in a study of CXCR3-negative and CXCR3-positive naive CD8 T cells. Study conclusions and caveats: When CXCR3-positive naive cells were set against CXCR3-negative naive cells, the former had more hydrophobic TRB CDR3s.

The authors prepared UMI-labeled TRB cDNA libraries by 5' RACE. TCRdb derives one entry per CDR3 protein from the 5' RACE reads, leaving out DNA. There are approximately 100,000 distinct CDR3 sequences in the sample, with about 0.34% held by the top ten. No antigen has been assigned to these receptors. Specimen: naive CXCR3+ CD8+ T cells from blood. The subset denotes: CD45RO-CCR7+CD27+CD95- naive CD8+ T cells expressing CXCR3 (TNR3+). The source is a human donor in good health. Some clones in this sample may be carry-over from other donors' samples.

The genes are TRBV11-2 and TRBJ2-2; TCRdb lists TRBD2, though no DNA is available to test this call. The CDR3 sequence is 18 residues long. Germline V CDR1 and CDR2: SGHAT, FQNNGV. CDR3 residues: CASSLVRDQLTNTGELFF.

The chain uses TRBV11-2 and TRBJ2-1; the D gene TCRdb calls, TRBD2, cannot be checked with no DNA. Looked up from germline, CDR1 is SGHAT and CDR2 is FQNNGV. The CDR3 has 18 residues. CDR3 in amino acids: CASSLGTIAGPSYNEQFF.

The chain is built from TRBV7-9 and TRBJ1-5; absent DNA, TCRdb's TRBD1 call cannot be checked. CDR3 length equals 15 residues. Germline V CDR1 and CDR2: SEHNR, FQNEAQ (reference sequence). CDR3 residues: CASSALGAGNQPQHF.

The gene calls are TRBV14 and TRBJ2-5. The CDR3 is made up of 13 amino acids. Germline values: CDR1 SGHDN, CDR2 FVKESK. The CDR3 sequence: CASSPTDQETQYF. Together with reference TRBV14 and TRBJ2-5, the CDR3 gives the full variable domain: EAGVTQFPSHSVIEKGQTVTLRCDPISGHDNLYWYRRVMGKEIKFLLHFVKESKQDESGMPNNRFLAERTGGTYSTLKVQPAELEDSGVYFCASSPTDQETQYFGPGTRLLVL.

The chain employs TRBV9 and TRBJ2-2; TCRdb returns TRBD1, unconfirmable since there is no DNA. The CDR3 sequence is 14 residues long. Per germline, CDR1 SGDLS and CDR2 YYNGEE. The CDR3 reads CASSVARGTGELFF.

The chain couples TRBV12-3 or TRBV12-4 to TRBJ2-5. The CDR3 has 14 amino acids. The CDR3 reads CASSLWTDQETQYF.

This chain connects TRBV28 to TRBJ2-2; there is no DNA to check the TCRdb D call of TRBD2. Germline CDR1 and CDR2: MDHEN and SYDVKM. The CDR3 is made up of 16 amino acids. CDR3 residues: CASSSWTRDSTGELFF.

The rearrangement uses TRBV12-3 or TRBV12-4 and TRBJ2-7; TCRdb reports TRBD2, a call that lacks DNA to check it against. There are 15 residues in the CDR3. This CDR3 reads CASSSEREVVGEQYF.

The chain links TRBV7-9 to TRBJ2-1; checking the TCRdb D call of TRBD2 is not possible without DNA. The CDR3 contains 16 residues. Germline-derived CDR1 and CDR2 are SEHNR and FQNEAQ (reference sequence). The CDR3: CASSVLAGSPGNEQFF.

The rearrangement links TRBV4-2 to TRBJ2-3; TCRdb's assignment of TRBD2 cannot be checked, as there is no DNA. This CDR3 has 14 amino acids. Germline V gives CDR1 LGHNA, CDR2 YNFKEQ. The CDR3 spells CASSPSGKPDTQYF.

The chain couples TRBV2 to TRBJ1-6; TCRdb's assignment of TRBD1 cannot be checked, as there is no DNA. This CDR3 region has 14 residues. The germline gives CDR1 SNHLY, CDR2 FYNNEI. CDR3 loop: CASSGEGWGSPLHF.

The chain links TRBV12-3 or TRBV12-4 to TRBJ2-4; checking the TCRdb D call of TRBD2 is not possible without DNA. The CDR3 is made up of 17 amino acids. The CDR3 here is CASSSGTSGRSKNIQYF.

V gene TRBV3-1 combines with J gene TRBJ2-7; the D call of TRBD2 rests on TCRdb alone, since no DNA is present to check it. The length of the CDR3 is 14 residues. Germline CDR1 and CDR2: LGHDT and YNNKEL (reference sequence). The chain's CDR3 is CASSQEGLQYEQYF.

This chain links TRBV29-1 with TRBJ2-2; lacking DNA, the TRBD1 call made by TCRdb goes unchecked. Germline CDR1 SQVTM, CDR2 ANQGSEA. The CDR3 consists of 14 residues. The CDR3 region is CSAELGQNTGELFF.

This chain connects TRBV12-3 or TRBV12-4 to TRBJ1-2; absent DNA, TCRdb's TRBD1 call cannot be checked. This CDR3 has 13 residues. The CDR3 here is CASSTGPADGYTF.

The rearrangement joins TRBV5-4 to TRBJ1-3. The CDR3 loop spans 15 amino acids. CDR1 is SGHNT and CDR2 is YYREEE in the germline V gene (reference sequence). The CDR3 here is CASSLYGFAGNTIYF.

This chain uses TRBV20-1 with TRBJ2-7. This CDR3 is built from 12 residues. Germline V gene sequence: CDR1 DFQATT, CDR2 SNEGSKA (reference sequence). The CDR3 here is CSARSRYYEQYF.

The chain has TRBV7-9 and TRBJ1-1; TCRdb gives TRBD1 as the D gene, but with no DNA this cannot be confirmed. The CDR3 is made up of 15 amino acids. Germline V gene sequence: CDR1 SEHNR, CDR2 FQNEAQ (reference sequence). This CDR3 is CASSFPGPGYTEAFF.

The chain uses TRBV29-1 and TRBJ1-2; lacking DNA, the TRBD1 call made by TCRdb goes unchecked. Germline CDR1 SQVTM, CDR2 ANQGSEA. The CDR3 has 13 amino acids. The CDR3 reads CSARTQGVYGYTF.

CDR3 amino acids: CASITKRASSYNEQFF. The V gene is TRBV28, the J gene TRBJ2-1; the TRBD2 assignment by TCRdb is unverifiable without DNA. Germline values: CDR1 MDHEN, CDR2 SYDVKM. This CDR3 is built from 16 residues.

The chain employs TRBV14 and TRBJ2-5. The CDR3 runs 13 residues. CDR1 is SGHDN and CDR2 is FVKESK in the germline V gene. CDR3 sequence: CASSQVVGETQYF. Variable domain in full (rest from reference TRBV14 and TRBJ2-5): EAGVTQFPSHSVIEKGQTVTLRCDPISGHDNLYWYRRVMGKEIKFLLHFVKESKQDESGMPNNRFLAERTGGTYSTLKVQPAELEDSGVYFCASSQVVGETQYFGPGTRLLVL.

The chain has TRBV3-1 and TRBJ2-1; no DNA is available, so the TRBD2 call from TCRdb remains unchecked. This CDR3 contains 21 residues. The germline V gene has CDR1 LGHDT and CDR2 YNNKEL (reference sequence). The CDR3 is CASSHVILGLAGSHYGNEQFF.

The chain couples TRBV18 to TRBJ2-7; TCRdb's D call of TRBD2 is untestable without DNA. The CDR3 is 14 amino acids. Germline CDR1 is KGHSH and CDR2 is LQKENI. The CDR3 region is CASSPGDSIYEQYF.

The CDR3 protein is CATSRGQGNNIQYF. The chain is built from TRBV15 and TRBJ2-4; TCRdb reports TRBD1, a call that lacks DNA to check it against. From germline, CDR1 is LNHNV and CDR2 YYDKDF (reference sequence). The CDR3 totals 14 residues.

The rearrangement links TRBV10-3 to TRBJ2-1; there is no DNA to check the TCRdb D call of TRBD2. There are 14 residues in the CDR3. Germline values: CDR1 ENHRY, CDR2 SYGVKD. CDR3 in amino acids: CAIRAGLPGDEQFF.

The rearrangement joins TRBV19 to TRBJ2-7. Germline V gene sequence: CDR1 LNHDA, CDR2 SQIVND (reference sequence). CDR3 length: 14 amino acids. The CDR3 here is CASSIGESAYEQYF.

The CDR3 protein is CATSRTPGLNTEAFF. V usage is TRBV15 and J usage is TRBJ1-1; TCRdb picks TRBD1, but there is no DNA to check that call. The CDR3 loop spans 15 amino acids. Germline V gene sequence: CDR1 LNHNV, CDR2 YYDKDF (reference sequence).

The rearrangement uses TRBV12-3 or TRBV12-4 and TRBJ2-2. This CDR3 comprises 15 residues. CDR3 loop: CASTLGITNTGELFF.

This sequence joins TRBV5-6 and TRBJ1-1; TCRdb outputs TRBD1, but without DNA this stays unchecked. The CDR3 length is 12 residues. CDR1 is SGHDT, CDR2 YYEEEE, per germline. CDR3 residues: CASSLGPDPAFF.

V and J are TRBV5-1 and TRBJ1-1; TCRdb outputs TRBD1, but without DNA this stays unchecked. The V gene's germline CDR1 is SGHRS and CDR2 YFSETQ. The CDR3 contains 15 residues. CDR3 protein: CASNSERQGLTEAFF.